Sequencing of this T cell receptor (beta chain) was carried out in a study of T cell changes during pregnancy in multiple sclerosis. Produced via immunoSEQ multiplex PCR; TCRdb's table is partial and in-frame only. The sample consists of fewer than 110,000 clones, more than 85% of them appearing once. This receptor was obtained from a female donor with multiple sclerosis, enrolled in a pregnancy study. Sequencing used peripheral blood, obtained in the second trimester of pregnancy.

CDR3 sequence reads: CASSFAAGAYTEAFF. The CDR3 region has the DNA TGCGCCAGCAGCTTCGCCGCGGGGGCGTACACTGAAGCTTTCTTT. V is TRBV5-1 and J is TRBJ1-1, with a weak D call TRBD1 (6 bases). The CDR3 totals 15 residues. V gave up 2 bases and J gave up 3 bases, with 14 bases separating them. The germline V gene has CDR1 SGHRS and CDR2 YFSETQ.